The entry below gives a single TCR beta chain sequence along with its context. The antigen is undetermined. Study donors comprised healthy, HIV-negative adults devoid of recent acute infection or vaccination. The entry originates in a study of shared clonotypes between healthy human individuals. Study outcomes and limitations: Represented diversity, genetic and exposure-history alike, was limited by few donors. Sharing of clonotypes among donors was expected to vary with sequencing depth.

The material for each subset, its genomic DNA, was split evenly across several immunoSEQ plates. Clones were sequenced by immunoSEQ multiplex PCR, and TCRdb holds only the in-frame ones, with some missing. The repertoire holds approximately 1.5 million clones, around 98.5% seen once, with 0.36% in the top ten. The CDR3 runs to 16 residues. Trimming cost V 4 bases and J 0 bases, with 16 bases left between them. Germline loops: CDR1 ENHRY, CDR2 SYGVKD. This sequence was found in a man aged 25-40 years in good health. Sample: naive CD4+ T cells sorted from blood. The subset is: CD45RA+ positively selected. The chain uses TRBV10-3 and TRBJ2-7, with a tentative D call TRBD2 (7 bases). The CDR3 sequence: CAISVLAAGASYEQYF. CDR3 DNA: TGTGCCATCAGTGTCTTGGCGGCGGGGGCCTCCTACGAGCAGTACTTC.